These T cell receptor beta chains were read from a single sample in a study of OX40 agonist ivuxolimab in advanced cancers. The method was immunoSEQ multiplex PCR; TCRdb's version includes in-frame clones alone and lacks a portion of them. The sample contains 31,000 or so clones, about nine tenths of which appear only once. Here the sequenced sample was CD4+ or CD8+ T cells sorted from blood, taken in a trial of the OX40 agonist ivuxolimab. The receptor set was obtained from an adult with an advanced solid tumor such as melanoma, head and neck, liver or kidney cancer. The CDR3 runs from the conserved cysteine through the conserved F or W. The order of the fields is J gene, D gene, V gene, CDR3 protein. A D gene is named only where the DNA matches it firmly.

TRBJ1-6 | - | TRBV13 | CASSFIFGNSPLHF
TRBJ2-3 | TRBD1 | TRBV4-2 | CASSQEVGGTGAADTQYF
TRBJ1-5 | TRBD1 | TRBV6-1 | CASTGTGARQPQHF
TRBJ2-1 | - | TRBV9 | CASSVAPNEQFF
TRBJ1-2 | TRBD1 | TRBV29-1 | CSVDTGGAYTF
TRBJ1-5 | - | TRBV6-1 | CASSEGGEYQPQHF
TRBJ1-3 | TRBD1 | TRBV7-9 | CASSPTPDREYRGNTIYF
TRBJ1-1 | - | TRBV2 | CASQAADLNTEAFF
TRBJ1-1 | - | TRBV5-1 | CASSNHRTEAFF
TRBJ1-5 | - | TRBV7-9 | CASSLASGGFGNQPQHF
TRBJ1-1 | - | TRBV5-8 | CASSPRYTEAFF
TRBJ2-2 | - | TRBV27 | CASSQTETGELFF
TRBJ2-7 | - | TRBV7-9 | CASSLVRTQITYEQYF
TRBJ1-1 | - | TRBV4-1 | CASSQVAGTNTEAFF
TRBJ2-7 | TRBD2 | TRBV7-2 | CASSLPSQDGRFSYEQYF
TRBJ1-5 | - | TRBV4-1 | CASSQEPTVPANQPQHF
TRBJ1-1 | - | TRBV7-9 | CASSQTPGASTEAFF
TRBJ1-2 | - | TRBV4-3 | CASSQETGLNYGYTF
TRBJ2-1 | TRBD2 | TRBV9 | CASSTSGGPNNEQFF
TRBJ1-3 | - | TRBV27 | CASSSVSPPRNTIYF
TRBJ2-5 | - | TRBV19 | CASSIFGVPGGQETQYF
TRBJ2-1 | - | TRBV7-6 | CASSETRVSYNEQFF
TRBJ2-2 | TRBD1 | TRBV27 | CASSSPDRGLTGELFF
TRBJ2-7 | TRBD2 | TRBV28 | CASSPTSSYEQYF
TRBJ1-1 | - | TRBV18 | CASSPMDGLNTEAFF
TRBJ2-3 | TRBD2 | TRBV9 | CASSVALAAHTDTQYF
TRBJ2-1 | - | TRBV5-1 | CASSLVLAGLYNEQFF
TRBJ2-7 | TRBD2 | TRBV4-1 | CASSQNGLAGSYEQYF
TRBJ1-1 | - | TRBV6-5 | CASSYTWTSVNTEAFF
TRBJ2-2 | TRBD2 | TRBV9 | CASSFKGTSGPLYTGELFF
TRBJ2-3 | - | TRBV5-1 | CASSSGVSSTDTQYF
TRBJ1-1 | TRBD1 | TRBV29-1 | CSGDRENTEAFF
TRBJ1-1 | - | TRBV2 | CASSGLGALNTEAFF
TRBJ1-2 | - | TRBV6-6 | CASSSTGNGYTF
TRBJ2-7 | - | TRBV19 | CASSFTGYEQYF
TRBJ2-1 | - | TRBV5-6 | CASNQGGNEQFF
TRBJ1-2 | - | TRBV27 | CASSPPGLYGYTF
TRBJ2-3 | - | TRBV7-3 | CASSSGAGRSDPTDTQYF
TRBJ2-7 | TRBD2 | TRBV29-1 | CSVELREETDYEQYF
TRBJ1-5 | - | TRBV23-1 | CAPLGSSTGDSNQPQHF
TRBJ2-3 | - | TRBV5-5 | CASSPSAYF
TRBJ1-1 | - | TRBV27 | CASSLSSGNTEAFF
TRBJ1-6 | - | TRBV28 | CASSFAANSPLHF
TRBJ1-1 | - | TRBV4-3 | CASSQEGQETQGSEAFF
TRBJ1-1 | - | TRBV5-6 | CASSFWVGAAEAFF
TRBJ2-7 | TRBD1 | TRBV7-2 | CASSNRDRGSYEQYF
TRBJ2-7 | TRBD1 | TRBV28 | CASTKDRFSYEQYF
TRBJ2-1 | - | TRBV19 | CASLPITGDEQFF
TRBJ2-1 | - | TRBV27 | CASSLGVALGNEQFF
TRBJ1-1 | - | TRBV4-1 | CASSQDWTEAFF
TRBJ2-3 | - | TRBV14 | CASSHVRRLGTDTQYF
TRBJ2-3 | - | TRBV29-1 | CSVDGQSTDTQYF
TRBJ2-3 | - | TRBV5-1 | CASSSPREPNHSTDTQYF
TRBJ1-2 | - | TRBV9 | CASSVATLGPPDYGYTF